This T cell receptor (beta chain) derives from a study of blood T cell repertoires in COVID-19 (TCRdb year 2020). For context, the study as a whole: Samples from collaborators originated in the United States, Italy and Spain and spanned both the acute and convalescent phases of COVID-19. The prospective study material was composed of cDNA or gDNA derived from T cells, B-cell-depleted T cells, or PBMCs. Subjects who had been exposed to COVID-19, were actively infected with it, or had recovered from it provided the deeply sampled blood TCRbeta repertoires that made up the dataset. The repertoires were released in a freely available public database intended as a resource for research on the immune response to SARS-CoV-2. The samples were drawn from two sources: the first 160 participants of the ongoing ImmuneRACE study, and 1,200 or so subjects contributed by 6 global collaborators. Nearly every sample came with metadata listing a de-identified subject ID, COVID-19 status, age in years and sex. Where available, HLA class I and class II types were taken from metadata supplied by the sample provider and were not determined by assay-based typing. Results and caveats for the whole study, not just this receptor: The amount of clinical and demographic metadata varied by source and participant and was provided uncurated.

With respect to this clone: What this receptor recognizes is not known. Qualities for individual bases were not recorded, and no much larger clone is one base off.

TCRbeta CDR3 regions were amplified from genomic DNA using the immunoSEQ Assay, a bias-controlled multiplex PCR. The original pipeline was this. Within the assay, amplification of reference gene primers was used to estimate how many nucleated cells each sample contained. To quantify the absolute abundance of each unique TCRbeta CDR3 rearrangement, sequence reads were collapsed and filtered. For each sample, productive Simpson clonality was calculated as the square root of Simpson's diversity index over productive rearrangements. The immuneACCESS repertoire file appears here via TCRdb, limited to in-frame rearrangements. These files lack a portion of the clones; in checked studies, under half of the deficit traces to unresolved V genes, and the cause of the others is not known. V, J and clone size are taken as reported in that table, and D and trimming were inferred from the DNA itself. This sample is represented by approximately 10,000 clones; 84% of them were singletons. The biggest ten clones account for under 40% of the sample.

At the junction V is shortened by 5 bases and J by 0 bases, with 14 bases in between. The CDR3 spans 15 residues, from the cysteine through the phenylalanine. The read is trimmed to its CDR3 DNA, 45 bases read in frame from base 1. Reading the germline V gene gives CDR1 KGHSH and CDR2 LQKENI. Each collaborating institution followed its own protocols to collect whole blood in K2EDTA tubes. For TCRbeta analysis, collaborator samples were shipped as frozen whole blood, as isolated PBMCs, or as DNA extracted from either sample type. Sequenced material: peripheral blood. This sequence originates from a middle-aged man with active COVID-19. The rearranged segments are TRBV18 and TRBJ2-7; TRBD2 is a possible D gene, resting on 6 matching bases. The CDR3 has the sequence CASSDDSGPSYEQYF. The nucleotides are TGTGCCAGCTCAGACGACAGCGGGCCCTCCTACGAGCAGTACTTC.